One sample yielded the 14 T cell receptor beta chains listed below, sequenced in a study of blood T cell repertoires in COVID-19. TCRdb's table, derived via immunoSEQ multiplex PCR, lists solely in-frame clones and lacks some. The sample lists about 120,000 clones, 85% to 90% occurring once. Sequencing used peripheral blood. Receptors were obtained from an older man with acute or convalescent COVID-19.

The V gene is TRBV28, the J gene TRBJ1-4; TRBD1 might be the D (5 bases). Trimming took off 5 bases at V and 5 bases at J, with 12 bases between the two ends. Germline V gene lookup returns CDR1 MDHEN and CDR2 SYDVKM. The CDR3 runs 14 residues. The CDR3 bases are TGTGCCAGCAGTCCGCATGGGGGGAATGAAAAACTGTTTTTT. Amino acids: CASSPHGGNEKLFF.

V usage is TRBV2 and J usage is TRBJ2-1; a weak D match, TRBD2 (7 bases). The CDR3 is 13 residues long. In germline, CDR1 is SNHLY, CDR2 FYNNEI. The V end lost 8 bases, the J end lost 7 bases, and 15 bases lay between the germline ends. DNA for the CDR3: TGTGCCAGCGCCTTGGAGGGGGGGAATGAGCAGTTCTTC. Translating gives CASALEGGNEQFF.

The CDR3 DNA is TGTGCCAGCAGCCAAGCGAACCGGGGGGGCTACAATGAGCAGTTCTTC. Its translation: CASSQANRGGYNEQFF. The rearrangement joins TRBV3-1 (or the pseudogene TRBV3-2) to TRBJ2-1; 8 bases map to TRBD2. The length of the CDR3 is 16 residues. The germline gives CDR1 LGHDT, CDR2 YNNKEL (reference sequence). Trimming removed 1 base from V and 3 bases from J; junction bases left unmatched: 5.

The chain recombines TRBV3-1 (or the pseudogene TRBV3-2) with TRBJ1-5; D is ambiguous. The CDR3 runs to 14 residues. Germline assignment: CDR1 LGHDT and CDR2 YNNKEL (reference sequence). The ends were cut back, 1 base at V and 5 bases at J, with 9 bases in the middle. Written as DNA, the CDR3 is TGTGCCAGCAGCCAAGGTGGCAGCGATCAGCCCCAGCATTTT. Encoded protein: CASSQGGSDQPQHF.

This rearrangement joins TRBV2 to TRBJ2-5, with TRBD2 identical over 8 bases. Germline V gene sequence: CDR1 SNHLY, CDR2 FYNNEI. The CDR3 has 14 amino acids. V lost 6 bases to trimming and J lost 2 bases; unmatched junction nucleotides: 5. The CDR3 region is CASRRSGSQETQYF. The DNA of the CDR3 is TGTGCCAGCAGACGGAGCGGGAGTCAAGAGACCCAGTACTTC.

This clone was seen only once. The chain is built from TRBV2 and TRBJ1-4; the D gene is possibly TRBD1 (6 bases). V lost 6 bases and J lost 8, with 10 bases in between. The CDR3 is 12 residues long. CDR1 SNHLY and CDR2 FYNNEI come from the germline V gene. CDR3 sequence (DNA): TGTGCCAGCAGCCAGGGGCGCGAAAAACTGTTTTTT. This gives the protein CASSQGREKLFF.

This chain joins TRBV28 and TRBJ1-6; 9 bases are a match to TRBD1. The CDR3 is 14 amino acids. V lost 7 bases, J lost 10 bases, and 8 bases stayed unmatched. Germline CDR1 and CDR2: MDHEN and SYDVKM. This CDR3 is CASNRDRVVSPLHF. The DNA for the CDR3 is TGTGCCAGCAACCGGGACAGGGTAGTGTCACCCCTCCACTTT.

The chain joins TRBV14 to TRBJ2-4; 9 nucleotides match TRBD1. The CDR3 runs to 17 residues. Trimming took 2 bases from V and 0 from J; bases not matched to a gene: 5. Germline values: CDR1 SGHDN, CDR2 FVKESK. CDR3 region: CASSQSQGAGAKNIQYF. The CDR3 nucleotides read TGTGCCAGCAGCCAATCACAGGGGGCTGGAGCCAAAAACATTCAGTACTTC. Combining the CDR3 with reference TRBV14 and TRBJ2-4 gives the whole variable domain EAGVTQFPSHSVIEKGQTVTLRCDPISGHDNLYWYRRVMGKEIKFLLHFVKESKQDESGMPNNRFLAERTGGTYSTLKVQPAELEDSGVYFCASSQSQGAGAKNIQYFGAGTRLSVL.

The chain has TRBV27 and TRBJ2-3; 7 bases align to TRBD2. With 5 bases clipped from V and 4 bases from J, the junction kept 6 bases outside the gene matches. The CDR3 length is 14 residues. Germline lookup yields CDR1 MNHEY and CDR2 SMNVEV (reference sequence). The CDR3 loop is CASSLWTSSDTQYF. The CDR3 nucleotides are TGTGCCAGCAGTCTCTGGACTAGTTCAGATACGCAGTATTTT.

The J gene is TRBJ2-1, the V gene TRBV19, with 8 positions matching TRBD1. CDR1 and CDR2 from the germline V gene are LNHDA and SQIVND (reference sequence). Trimming at V came to 3 bases and at J to 6 bases, leaving 4 bases not matched to a gene. The CDR3 is 14 residues long. In DNA, the CDR3 is TGTGCCAGTAGTATGGGCACAGGGGGCAATGAGCAGTTCTTC. As protein: CASSMGTGGNEQFF.

This clone was seen only a few times. The rearrangement uses TRBV10-1 and TRBJ2-2, with 9 bases identical to TRBD1. V shed 4 bases and J 4 bases; nucleotides not matched to a gene: 13. Germline lookup yields CDR1 WNHNN and CDR2 SYGVQD (reference sequence). The CDR3 extends over 18 amino acids. Here the CDR3 reads CASSGGDRDRVRTGELFF. In DNA, the CDR3 is TGCGCCAGCAGTGGGGGGGACCGGGACAGGGTGCGCACCGGGGAGCTGTTTTTT.

The chain couples TRBV27 to TRBJ1-6; 7 bases fit TRBD1. This CDR3 is 19 amino acids long. Trimming took 3 bases from V and 3 from J; bases not matched to a gene: 14. The germline CDR1 and CDR2 sequences are MNHEY and SMNVEV (reference sequence). This CDR3 reads CASSLRADRASNYNSPLHF. As DNA, the CDR3 is TGTGCCAGCAGTTTGAGGGCCGACAGGGCAAGTAACTATAATTCACCCCTCCACTTT.

The V gene is TRBV27, the J gene TRBJ1-3; 7 bases align to TRBD1. The germline V gene has CDR1 MNHEY and CDR2 SMNVEV (reference sequence). Losses at the gene ends were 10 bases for V and 4 bases for J; bases not matched to a gene: 7. The CDR3 contains 13 residues. The CDR3: CATGQVGGNTIYF. In nucleotides, the CDR3 is TGTGCCACCGGACAGGTCGGAGGAAACACCATATATTTT.

The chain carries TRBV19 and TRBJ1-3; 8 bases agree with TRBD1. The V gene's germline CDR1 is LNHDA and CDR2 SQIVND (reference sequence). Trimming cost V 5 bases and J 2 bases; bases outside gene matches: 2. CDR3 length: 14 amino acids. CDR3 residues: CASSSGQAGNTIYF. CDR3 nucleotides: TGTGCCAGTAGTTCGGGACAGGCTGGAAACACCATATATTTT.